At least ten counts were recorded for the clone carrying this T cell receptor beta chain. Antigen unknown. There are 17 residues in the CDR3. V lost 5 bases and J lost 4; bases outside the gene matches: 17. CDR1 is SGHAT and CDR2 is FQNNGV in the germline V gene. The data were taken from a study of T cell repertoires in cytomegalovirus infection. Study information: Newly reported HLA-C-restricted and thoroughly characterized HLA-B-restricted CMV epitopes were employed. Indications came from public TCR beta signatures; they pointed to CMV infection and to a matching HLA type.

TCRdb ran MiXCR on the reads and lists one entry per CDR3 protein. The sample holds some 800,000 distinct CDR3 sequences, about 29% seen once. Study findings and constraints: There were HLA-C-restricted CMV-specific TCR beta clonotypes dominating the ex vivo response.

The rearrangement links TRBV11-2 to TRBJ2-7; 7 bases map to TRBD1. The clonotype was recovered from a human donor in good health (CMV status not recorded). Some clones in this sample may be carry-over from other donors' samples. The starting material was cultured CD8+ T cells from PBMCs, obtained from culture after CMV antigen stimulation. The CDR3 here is CASSRNPAETGWYEQYV. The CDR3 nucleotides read TGTGCCAGCAGCCGAAACCCCGCCGAGACAGGGTGGTACGAGCAGTACGTC.